A selection of T cell receptor beta chains follows, all from one sample in a study of blood T cell repertoires in COVID-19. Here immunoSEQ multiplex PCR was the method, and the copy in TCRdb shows in-frame clones only, minus some. This table holds some 41,000 clones, about 91% found once. The material sequenced was peripheral blood. These receptor sequences come from a woman younger than 45 in a cohort sampled during active COVID-19. CDR3s include the opening cysteine and the closing phenylalanine or tryptophan. The D gene is left open where the match is weak. Clone sizes are given selectively: once, few, many, or a class where the clone is expanded.

TRBD2,15,-,TRBJ2-5,TRBV19,TGTGCCAGTAGTATCCGGACTAGCGGGACGGAGACCCAGTACTTC,CASSIRTSGTETQYF
-,13,-,TRBJ1-6,TRBV9,TGTGCCAGCAGCCAAGCGGCGGGTTCACCCCTCCACTTT,CASSQAAGSPLHF
-,17,-,TRBJ2-5,TRBV21-1,TGTGCCAGCAGCAAATCCGCCGGGACTAGCGCCCCAGAGACCCAGTACTTC,CASSKSAGTSAPETQYF
TRBD1,14,few,TRBJ1-1,TRBV29-1,TGCAGCGTTGAGGCAGGGGGATTGAACACTGAAGCTTTCTTT,CSVEAGGLNTEAFF
-,15,-,TRBJ1-2,TRBV6-5,TGTGCCAGCAGGAGAAGAGGCGAGGCTAACTATGGCTACACCTTC,CASRRRGEANYGYTF
TRBD2,14,-,TRBJ2-3,TRBV12-5,TGTGCTAGTGCCACTAGCGGGATCACAGATACGCAGTATTTT,CASATSGITDTQYF
TRBD1,18,once,TRBJ2-2,TRBV4-1,TGCGCCAGCAGCCAAGATCTCCGGGACAGGGGGCGTCCCGGGGAGCTGTTTTTT,CASSQDLRDRGRPGELFF
TRBD2,18,-,TRBJ2-1,TRBV3-1/TRBV3-2,TGTGCCAGCAGCCAGGCTCCGGGACTAGCGGGAGTCCCCAATGAGCAGTTCTTC,CASSQAPGLAGVPNEQFF
TRBD2,20,-,TRBJ2-3,TRBV5-1,TGCGCCAGCAGCTTGGCGGGCGTAGCCAGCGGGAGGGCCGGAGCAGATACGCAGTATTTT,CASSLAGVASGRAGADTQYF
TRBD1,16,-,TRBJ2-3,TRBV10-2,TGCGCCAGCATTGGTGGGAGGACAGGGGGCACAGATACGCAGTATTTT,CASIGGRTGGTDTQYF
TRBD2,17,-,TRBJ2-3,TRBV29-1,TGCAGCGGCCTGGGGCTAGCGGGAGGGCAGGGGACAGATACGCAGTATTTT,CSGLGLAGGQGTDTQYF
-,15,-,TRBJ1-1,TRBV27,TGTGCCAGCAGTCCCCTGGGGGGGACGGGGACTGAAGCTTTCTTT,CASSPLGGTGTEAFF
-,15,-,TRBJ1-2,TRBV30,TGTGCCTGGAGCGGCCCAAGGATCCCTAAGGGGGGCTACACCTTC,CAWSGPRIPKGGYTF
-,12,-,TRBJ1-4,TRBV6-5,TGTGCCAGGTCCCGGGGTTGTGAAAAACTGTTTTTT,CARSRGCEKLFF
-,12,-,TRBJ1-1,TRBV25-1,TGTGCCAGCGCTAATTTGAACACTGAAGCTTTCTTT,CASANLNTEAFF
-,15,-,TRBJ1-3,TRBV5-1,TGCGCCAGCAGCTTGGGACAGTCCTCTGGAAACACCATATATTTT,CASSLGQSSGNTIYF
TRBD2,14,-,TRBJ2-3,TRBV7-2,TGTGCCAGCAGCTCACTAGCGGGAGTGGGTACGCAGTATTTT,CASSSLAGVGTQYF
-,12,-,TRBJ1-1,TRBV10-1,TGCGCCAGCCGCGGGGTTTCCACTGAAGCTTTCTTT,CASRGVSTEAFF
TRBD1,14,-,TRBJ2-7,TRBV6-2/TRBV6-3,TGTGCCAGCAGTGACACCTACAGGGGCGGCGAGCAGTACTTC,CASSDTYRGGEQYF
-,13,-,TRBJ2-1,TRBV7-2,TGTGCCAGCAGCTTACGGATAGAGGTTGAGCAGTTCTTC,CASSLRIEVEQFF
TRBD1,15,-,TRBJ1-2,TRBV4-3,TGCGCCAGCAGCCCGGGACAGGGGGCGAGGTATGGCTACACCTTC,CASSPGQGARYGYTF
-,16,-,TRBJ2-1,TRBV21-1,TGTGCCAGCAGCAGACGACTAGCGGCTATCTACAATGAGCAGTTCTTC,CASSRRLAAIYNEQFF
TRBD1,15,-,TRBJ1-2,TRBV30,TGTGCCTGGAGTCTGATAGGGGGCAGTAACTATGGCTACACCTTC,CAWSLIGGSNYGYTF
-,14,-,TRBJ2-5,TRBV7-2,TGTGCCAGCAGCTTAGCGGGAGCACAAGAGACCCAGTACTTC,CASSLAGAQETQYF
-,16,few,TRBJ1-5,TRBV19,TGTGCCAGTAGTATGAGTCCAGGGGTTTGGAATCAGCCCCAGCATTTT,CASSMSPGVWNQPQHF
-,16,-,TRBJ1-1,TRBV7-6,TGTGCCAGCAGCTCCGCCCCCGGGGCCAGGGAGGCTGAAGCTTTCTTT,CASSSAPGAREAEAFF
-,12,-,TRBJ1-2,TRBV30,TGTGCCTGGAGTGCAGAATACTATGGCTACACCTTC,CAWSAEYYGYTF
TRBD2,15,-,TRBJ2-7,TRBV7-9,TGTGCCAGCAGCTTTACTAGCGGGAGAGTAGGAGAGCAGTACTTC,CASSFTSGRVGEQYF
-,12,-,TRBJ2-1,TRBV24-1,TGTGCCACCAAGGAGGCCTCCGGAGAGCAGTTCTTC,CATKEASGEQFF
-,14,-,TRBJ2-2,TRBV27,TGTGCCAGCAGTTCAACCCAGGGAACCGGGGAGCTGTTTTTT,CASSSTQGTGELFF
TRBD2,15,-,TRBJ2-7,TRBV7-7,TGTGCTAGCAGCTTAGGAGTAGCGGGTGCCTACGAGCAGTACTTC,CASSLGVAGAYEQYF
-,16,-,TRBJ2-7,TRBV9,TGTGCCAGCAGCGTAGTGGGGGCGGGAGCTCCGTCCGAGCAGTACTTC,CASSVVGAGAPSEQYF
TRBD2,16,-,TRBJ2-3,TRBV24-1,TGTGCCACCAGTGACCCTACTAGCGGGAGGCCAGATACGCAGTATTTT,CATSDPTSGRPDTQYF
-,16,-,TRBJ2-3,TRBV7-3,TGTGCCAGCAGCTTAGTTGGAGGGGTGCGCACAGATACGCAGTATTTT,CASSLVGGVRTDTQYF
-,15,-,TRBJ2-3,TRBV5-4,TGTGCCAGCAGAAAAGGGAGCGTTAACACAGATACGCAGTATTTT,CASRKGSVNTDTQYF
TRBD2,15,-,TRBJ2-2,TRBV7-3,TGTGCCAGCAGCTGGGGGGCGGGAGGCACCGGGGAGCTGTTTTTT,CASSWGAGGTGELFF
TRBD2,13,once,TRBJ2-1,TRBV18,TGTGCCAGCTCACTGGGACTAAACAATGAGCAGTTCTTC,CASSLGLNNEQFF
-,13,-,TRBJ1-5,TRBV6-5,TGTGCCAGCAGTCACGTCGATTTAGAGCCCCAGCATTTT,CASSHVDLEPQHF
-,13,-,TRBJ2-7,TRBV7-6,TGTGCCAGCAGCACCGGACATATCTACGAGCAGTACTTC,CASSTGHIYEQYF
TRBD1,14,-,TRBJ1-3,TRBV5-1,TGCGCCAGCAGCCAACAGGGGAATGGAAACACCATATATTTT,CASSQQGNGNTIYF
-,12,-,TRBJ1-6,TRBV18,TGTGCCAGCTCCGACAGAAATTCACCCCTCCACTTT,CASSDRNSPLHF
-,15,-,TRBJ1-1,TRBV19,TGTGCCAGTAGTACCGACGGGCGGGGTAGGGCTGAAGCTTTCTTT,CASSTDGRGRAEAFF
-,12,once,TRBJ2-7,TRBV6-1,TGTGCCAGCAGTGAAGAATATTCCGAGCAGTACTTC,CASSEEYSEQYF
TRBD1,17,-,TRBJ2-3,TRBV7-9,TGTGCCAGCAGCACTTCTATAGAGGGGGCTAGCACAGATACGCAGTATTTT,CASSTSIEGASTDTQYF
-,13,-,TRBJ1-2,TRBV6-5,TGTGCCAGCAGTCCGGGTCCTAACTATGGCTACACCTTC,CASSPGPNYGYTF
-,17,-,TRBJ2-1,TRBV7-3,TGTGCCAGCAGCCCAGGCACCAGGTCCCGCTCCTACAATGAGCAGTTCTTC,CASSPGTRSRSYNEQFF
TRBD2,14,-,TRBJ2-7,TRBV9,TGTGCCAGCAGCGTAGGGACTAGCGGCTACGAGCAGTACTTC,CASSVGTSGYEQYF
-,14,-,TRBJ2-3,TRBV25-1,TGTGCCAGCAGTAGGGGACAAGCCACAGATACGCAGTATTTT,CASSRGQATDTQYF
TRBD1,15,-,TRBJ1-6,TRBV27,TGTGCCAGCAGTTTAATAGGACAGGGGGATTCACCCCTCCACTTT,CASSLIGQGDSPLHF
TRBD2,17,once,TRBJ2-1,TRBV9,TGTGCCAGCAGCGTTGGGGTCGGGACTAGCGGGAGAAATGAGCAGTTCTTC,CASSVGVGTSGRNEQFF
TRBD1,15,-,TRBJ2-1,TRBV7-3,TGTGCCAGCAGCTTGCTCGACAGGGGGCATGGTGAGCAGTTCTTC,CASSLLDRGHGEQFF
-,15,-,TRBJ2-7,TRBV18,TGTGCCAGCTCACGACCGACAGGATTCGGGTACGAGCAGTACTTC,CASSRPTGFGYEQYF
TRBD1,16,-,TRBJ1-1,TRBV19,TGTGCCAGTAGTATACTCCGGGACAGGGGGGACACTGAAGCTTTCTTT,CASSILRDRGDTEAFF
TRBD1,14,-,TRBJ2-7,TRBV5-4,TGTGCCAGCAGCCGCTGGGACAGCTTGTTCGAGCAGTACTTC,CASSRWDSLFEQYF